Shown below are 6 T cell receptor beta chains from a single sample sequenced in a study of CD8+ T cells in alopecia areata. Indicated treatment: oral pan-JAK inhibitor, 5-10 mg twice daily. RNA was isolated and reverse transcribed to cDNA, the sequencing template. The repertoire was sequenced with immunoSEQ multiplex PCR; TCRdb's copy has only in-frame clones and lacks some. The sample includes approximately 170,000 clones, less than 70% of them seen just once. This specimen was CD4+ T cells sorted from blood, taken at week 24, from a patient treated with tofacitinib. The receptors originated from a human donor with alopecia areata.

The V call is TRBV29-1, the J call TRBJ2-6, with a possible D match to TRBD1 (5 bases). Trimming left V 8 bases short and J 1 base short, with 18 bases between. The CDR3 consists of 16 residues. Germline-derived CDR1 and CDR2 are SQVTM and ANQGSEA. CDR3 DNA: TGCAGCCCCAGGAGACAGACTCCATCTGGGGCCAACGTCCTGACTTTC. Translated, it gives CSPRRQTPSGANVLTF.

The rearrangement uses TRBV9 and TRBJ1-2, with D tentatively TRBD1 (5 bases). Trimming left V 4 bases short and J 2 bases short, with 9 bases between. There are 13 residues in the CDR3. Germline V CDR1 and CDR2: SGDLS, YYNGEE. The CDR3 spells CASSPGRNYGYTF. The CDR3 DNA is TGTGCCAGCAGCCCGGGACGGAACTATGGCTACACCTTC.

The J gene is TRBJ2-5, the V gene TRBV30; D might be TRBD1 (5 bases). The CDR3 is 15 amino acids. Germline CDR1 and CDR2: GTSNPN and SVGIG (reference sequence). Trimming stripped 3 bases from V and 4 bases from J, with 18 bases between. The chain's CDR3 is CAWSQGSNPGETQYF. In DNA form, the CDR3 reads TGTGCCTGGAGCCAGGGTTCCAACCCGGGAGAGACCCAGTACTTC.

This clone was counted once. This chain's CDR3 is CASSTGVGNQPQHF. The DNA of the CDR3 is TGCGCCAGCAGCACAGGGGTGGGTAATCAGCCCCAGCATTTT. V gene TRBV5-1 combines with J gene TRBJ1-5; TRBD1 aligns across 7 bases. Germline loops: CDR1 SGHRS, CDR2 YFSETQ. V shed 4 bases, J shed 4 bases, and the junction held 5 bases outside the gene matches. This CDR3 spans 14 amino acids.

CDR3 amino acids: CASKRQGPTYNEQFF. The CDR3 nucleotides are TGTGCCAGCAAAAGGCAGGGCCCAACCTACAATGAGCAGTTCTTC. This chain links TRBV2 with TRBJ2-1; D possibly corresponds to TRBD1 (5 bases). Germline V gene lookup returns CDR1 SNHLY and CDR2 FYNNEI. V lost 7 bases to trimming and J lost 2 bases, with 15 bases between them. The CDR3 covers 15 residues.

V and J are TRBV6-1 and TRBJ1-1, with D unclear. Trimming removed 2 bases at V and 7 bases at J, with 8 bases between. This CDR3 has 12 residues. Germline V CDR1 and CDR2: MNHNS, SASEGT. This CDR3 reads CASSESGIEAFF. Written as DNA, the CDR3 is TGTGCCAGCAGTGAATCTGGCATTGAAGCTTTCTTT.